These 26 T cell receptor beta chains were all obtained from the same sample, sequenced in a study of CD8+ T cells in alopecia areata. Once RNA had been extracted, it was reverse transcribed into cDNA to act as the sequencing template. TCRdb's copy holds only in-frame clones and misses some; the assay was immunoSEQ multiplex PCR. The top ten clones hold around 10% of a sample with fewer than 110,000 clones, 80% to 90% of them seen once. Treatment denoted: oral pan-JAK inhibitor, 5-10 mg twice daily. This sample comprised CD8+ T cells sorted from blood, obtained between weeks 30 and 35, from a patient treated with tofacitinib. These receptors originate from a human donor with alopecia areata.

The V gene is TRBV27, the J gene TRBJ2-3; 7 nucleotides align to TRBD2. Trimming cost V 6 bases and J 3 bases; bases outside gene matches: 3. Germline lookup yields CDR1 MNHEY and CDR2 SMNVEV (reference sequence). The CDR3 consists of 13 residues. The CDR3 loop is CASRLLATDTQYF. As DNA, the CDR3 is TGTGCCAGCAGACTACTAGCGACAGATACGCAGTATTTT.

V usage is TRBV5-4 and J usage is TRBJ2-7; D is possibly TRBD1 (6 bases). V shed 0 bases and J shed 5 bases, with 9 bases lying between them. This CDR3 has 13 amino acids. CDR1 SGHNT and CDR2 YYREEE come from the germline V gene (reference sequence). Here the CDR3 reads CASSLDRDHEQYF. Here the CDR3 DNA reads TGTGCCAGCAGCTTGGACAGGGATCACGAGCAGTACTTC. Full variable domain (outside the CDR3, taken from reference TRBV5-4 and TRBJ2-7): ETGVTQSPTHLIKTRGQQVTLRCSSQSGHNTVSWYQQALGQGPQFIFQYYREEENGRGNFPPRFSGLQFPNYSSELNVNALELDDSALYLCASSLDRDHEQYFGPGTRLTVT.

In its sample, this clone was seen once. This sequence joins TRBV29-1 and TRBJ2-1; TRBD1 matches at 7 bases. With 3 bases clipped from V and 6 bases from J, the junction kept 8 bases outside the gene matches. Germline CDR1 is SQVTM and CDR2 is ANQGSEA. The CDR3 contains 14 residues. As DNA, the CDR3 is TGCAGCGTTGACGAGACCGGGACAGTCAATGAGCAGTTCTTC. It encodes CSVDETGTVNEQFF.

V is TRBV7-9 and J is TRBJ2-7, with D unclear. The germline V and J ends were trimmed by 5 bases and 7 bases, with 15 bases remaining between them. Looked up from germline, CDR1 is SEHNR and CDR2 is FQNEAQ (reference sequence). This CDR3 spans 13 amino acids. CDR3 DNA sequence: TGTGCCAGCAGCCCCAGGACCGCGGAGGAGCAGTACTTC. It yields the protein CASSPRTAEEQYF.

The chain uses TRBV29-1 and TRBJ2-3; 7 bases agree with TRBD2. CDR3 size: 14 residues. The germline CDR1 and CDR2 sequences are SQVTM and ANQGSEA. The ends lost 8 bases at V and 3 bases at J; junction bases unmatched: 11. CDR3 residues: CSHKRGEGTDTQYF. CDR3 in DNA: TGCAGCCACAAACGGGGGGAGGGGACAGATACGCAGTATTTT.

The CDR3 region has the DNA TGCAGCGTTGAAGGGGAAGATACGCAGTATTTT. Protein sequence: CSVEGEDTQYF. The chain combines TRBV29-1 with TRBJ2-3; D uncertain. Trimming took 1 base from V and 5 from J, leaving 4 bases between them. CDR3 size: 11 residues. Germline loops: CDR1 SQVTM, CDR2 ANQGSEA.

The chain couples TRBV4-1 to TRBJ2-1; the D is unclear. Germline V CDR1 and CDR2: MGHRA, YSYEKL. The CDR3 loop spans 15 amino acids. Trimming left V 3 bases short and J 0 bases short, with 9 bases between. The chain's CDR3 is CASSHGPSSYNEQFF. The CDR3 nucleotides read TGCGCCAGCAGCCATGGGCCTAGCTCCTACAATGAGCAGTTCTTC.

The V call is TRBV2, the J call TRBJ2-2; TRBD2 aligns across 13 bases. Losses at the gene ends were 6 bases for V and 2 bases for J; bases not matched to a gene: 9. CDR3 size: 18 residues. Per germline, CDR1 SNHLY and CDR2 FYNNEI. DNA for the CDR3: TGTGCCAGCAGCGAAATGACTAGCGGGAGGCTTAACACCGGGGAGCTGTTTTTT. Protein: CASSEMTSGRLNTGELFF.

V and J are TRBV2 and TRBJ2-7; D is uncertain. The germline gives CDR1 SNHLY, CDR2 FYNNEI. V was trimmed by 8 bases and J by 0 bases, leaving 17 bases between them. The CDR3 has 15 amino acids. The CDR3 DNA reads TGTGCCAGCGCCCCCAGTATTGTGTTCTCCTACGAGCAGTACTTC. Its protein is CASAPSIVFSYEQYF.

V usage is TRBV6-5 and J usage is TRBJ1-6, with 8 bases that match TRBD1. Germline V gives CDR1 MNHEY, CDR2 SVGAGI. The CDR3 length is 14 residues. Trimming at V came to 6 bases and at J to 8 bases, leaving 6 bases not matched to a gene. The DNA for the CDR3 is TGTGCCAGCAGCCAGGACAGGGTCGATTCACCCCTCCACTTT. Amino acids: CASSQDRVDSPLHF.

V gene TRBV13 combines with J gene TRBJ2-3, with TRBD1 matching 11 bases. The CDR3 covers 14 residues. Germline loops: CDR1 PRHDT, CDR2 FYEKMQ (reference sequence). The J segment lost 8 bases and the V segment lost 5 bases, leaving 6 bases of the junction unmatched. This CDR3 reads CASSPGTGGITQYF. The CDR3 nucleotides are TGTGCCAGCAGCCCCGGGACAGGGGGTATTACGCAGTATTTT.

The rearrangement uses TRBV4-1 and TRBJ2-7; D not certain. Trimming took off 2 bases at V and 4 bases at J, with 18 bases between the two ends. CDR3 length equals 16 residues. CDR1 is MGHRA, CDR2 YSYEKL, per germline. The CDR3 coding sequence is TGCGCCAGCAGCCAATCCCCGGACCGGGTCCAATACGAGCAGTACTTC. Translating it yields CASSQSPDRVQYEQYF.

The genes are TRBV9 and TRBJ2-7; D tentatively reads TRBD1 or TRBD2 (5 bases each). Germline assignment: CDR1 SGDLS and CDR2 YYNGEE. The CDR3 has 12 residues. CDR3 residues: CAQGAPFYEQYF. The CDR3 DNA follows: TGTGCTCAGGGAGCCCCTTTCTACGAGCAGTACTTC.

The chain couples TRBV12-5 to TRBJ2-2; D call uncertain. Germline CDR1 reads LGHNT; CDR2 reads FRNRAP. The CDR3 contains 12 residues. V gave up 5 bases and J gave up 8 bases, with 9 bases separating them. The CDR3 DNA sequence: TGTGCTAGTGGTCCCGGTTTGGGGGAGCTGTTTTTT. Translated: CASGPGLGELFF.

This chain joins TRBV7-8 and TRBJ2-1, with D unresolved. From germline, CDR1 is SGHVS and CDR2 FQNEAQ. The CDR3 loop spans 13 amino acids. The V and J ends lost 7 bases and 6 bases respectively, with 13 bases between them. The CDR3 DNA is TGTGCCAGCAATCTTCTCTCAGGCAATGAGCAGTTCTTC. As protein: CASNLLSGNEQFF.

The gene calls are TRBV29-1 and TRBJ2-1; a possible D gene is TRBD1 (6 bases). V shed 4 bases and J shed 8 bases, with 18 bases lying between them. This CDR3 contains 14 residues. CDR1 SQVTM and CDR2 ANQGSEA come from the germline V gene. The CDR3 DNA is TGCAGCGTTGTTAGGACAGCCGTCTGGGATGAGCAGTTCTTC. This gives the protein CSVVRTAVWDEQFF.

The chain recombines TRBV4-1 with TRBJ2-7, with 9 bases aligning to TRBD2. There are 16 residues in the CDR3. Trimming at V came to 5 bases and at J to 5 bases, leaving 13 bases not matched to a gene. In germline, CDR1 is MGHRA, CDR2 YSYEKL. CDR3 loop: CASSGASGDVGHEQYF. CDR3 nucleotides: TGCGCCAGCAGCGGTGCTAGCGGGGACGTAGGCCACGAGCAGTACTTC.

The rearrangement links TRBV14 to TRBJ2-3, with D perhaps TRBD2 (5 bases). Germline CDR1 reads SGHDN; CDR2 reads FVKESK. The CDR3 has 14 amino acids. Trimming pared 0 bases from V and 6 bases from J, leaving 10 bases between. The CDR3 loop reads CASSQEAAWDTQYF. The CDR3 nucleotides read TGTGCCAGCAGCCAAGAAGCGGCTTGGGATACGCAGTATTTT.

The CDR3 here is CASVHNYGYTF. CDR3 DNA: TGTGCCAGCGTGCACAACTATGGCTACACCTTC. The chain couples TRBV2 to TRBJ1-2; no definite D call. Germline V gene lookup returns CDR1 SNHLY and CDR2 FYNNEI. The germline V and J ends were trimmed by 8 bases and 2 bases, with 6 bases remaining between them. The CDR3 has 11 amino acids.

This chain connects TRBV29-1 to TRBJ2-7, with D possibly matching TRBD2 (5 bases). In germline, CDR1 is SQVTM, CDR2 ANQGSEA. Trimming took 4 bases from V and 5 from J, leaving 15 bases between them. The CDR3 covers 13 residues. The CDR3 here is CSVVGIPGHEQYF. The CDR3, as DNA: TGCAGCGTTGTCGGGATACCAGGCCACGAGCAGTACTTC.

The CDR3 loop is CASRLEGTGPGYTF. In DNA, the CDR3 is TGTGCCAGCAGATTAGAAGGGACAGGGCCTGGCTACACCTTC. The V and J genes are TRBV6-1 and TRBJ1-2, with 9 bases aligning to TRBD1. V shed 6 bases and J 7 bases; nucleotides not matched to a gene: 9. Germline CDR1 and CDR2: MNHNS and SASEGT. The length of the CDR3 is 14 residues.

This rearrangement joins TRBV19 to TRBJ2-7; unclear D gene. The CDR3 covers 14 residues. The germline gives CDR1 LNHDA, CDR2 SQIVND (reference sequence). Between the trimmed V and J ends, which lost 0 bases and 5 bases, there was a span of 11 bases. CDR3 residues: CASSIDTLPDEQYF. The CDR3 DNA sequence: TGTGCCAGTAGTATAGATACCCTACCCGACGAGCAGTACTTC. The full variable domain, with the rest looked up from reference TRBV19 and TRBJ2-7, is DGGITQSPKYLFRKEGQNVTLSCEQNLNHDAMYWYRQDPGQGLRLIYYSQIVNDFQKGDIAEGYSVSREKKESFPLTVTSAQKNPTAFYLCASSIDTLPDEQYFGPGTRLTVT.

The chain employs TRBV7-9 and TRBJ1-1; unclear D gene. This CDR3 spans 13 amino acids. The germline CDR1 and CDR2 sequences are SEHNR and FQNEAQ (reference sequence). V was pared by 4 bases and J by 6 bases, with 12 bases between. The CDR3 is CASSSHDNAEAFF. The CDR3 DNA is TGTGCCAGCAGCTCCCACGATAACGCTGAAGCTTTCTTT.

The genes are TRBV13 and TRBJ2-3; no clear D. Germline V gene data show CDR1 as PRHDT and CDR2 as FYEKMQ (reference sequence). The V gene lost 4 bases and the J gene lost 10 bases, with 12 bases spanning the gap. This CDR3 is built from 12 residues. The CDR3 loop is CASSSPEYAQYF. CDR3 coding DNA: TGTGCCAGCAGCTCCCCAGAATATGCGCAGTATTTT. The full variable domain, completed using reference TRBV13 and TRBJ2-3, is AAGVIQSPRHLIKEKRETATLKCYPIPRHDTVYWYQQGPGQDPQFLISFYEKMQSDKGSIPDRFSAQQFSDYHSELNMSSLELGDSALYFCASSSPEYAQYFGPGTRLTVL.

This rearrangement joins TRBV9 to TRBJ2-4, with TRBD2 matching over 9 bases. The CDR3 covers 16 residues. Trimming removed 4 bases from V and 2 bases from J; junction bases left unmatched: 7. Germline assignment: CDR1 SGDLS and CDR2 YYNGEE. This CDR3 reads CASSPRTSVSKNIQYF. In DNA form, the CDR3 reads TGTGCCAGCAGCCCGCGGACTAGCGTCTCCAAAAACATTCAGTACTTC.

The chain carries TRBV29-1 and TRBJ2-1, with TRBD1 identical over 8 bases. CDR1 and CDR2 (germline): SQVTM, ANQGSEA. V was clipped by 6 bases and J by 6 bases; unmatched bases: 1. The length of the CDR3 is 11 residues. The CDR3 region is CSVGQGNEQFF. In nucleotides, the CDR3 is TGCAGCGTCGGACAGGGCAATGAGCAGTTCTTC.